The 14 T cell receptor beta chains below were found in one sample sequenced in a study of T cell responses to AZD1222 COVID-19 vaccine. TCRdb keeps only in-frame clones here, not all; method: immunoSEQ multiplex PCR. The sample records about 79,000 clones, roughly nine tenths being singletons. Sample: peripheral blood, taken on day 0 of MenACWY control vaccination. The receptors were gathered from an adult in good health.

The chain couples TRBV5-4 to TRBJ2-7, with 7 bases identical to TRBD1. Germline CDR1 is SGHNT and CDR2 is YYREEE (reference sequence). The CDR3 has 16 amino acids. The V and J ends lost 0 bases and 1 base, in that order; junction bases with no gene match: 7. As DNA, the CDR3 is TGTGCCAGCAGCTTGGCAGGGGGAATTTCTTCCTACGAGCAGTACTTC. It is translated as CASSLAGGISSYEQYF.

This clone was observed a few times. The CDR3 sequence: CASSLGAVNEQFF. In DNA, the CDR3 is TGTGCCAGCAGCTTAGGTGCGGTAAATGAGCAGTTCTTC. V gene TRBV7-9 combines with J gene TRBJ2-1; unclear D gene. Trimming removed 1 base at V and 7 bases at J, with 8 bases between. CDR3 length: 13 amino acids. CDR1 SEHNR and CDR2 FQNEAQ come from the germline V gene (reference sequence). The full variable domain, completed using reference TRBV7-9 and TRBJ2-1, is DTGVSQNPRHKITKRGQNVTFRCDPISEHNRLYWYRQTLGQGPEFLTYFQNEAQLEKSRLLSDRFSAERPKGSFSTLEIQRTEQGDSAMYLCASSLGAVNEQFFGPGTRLTVL.

The chain has TRBV7-8 and TRBJ2-2, with D tentatively TRBD1 (6 bases). From germline, CDR1 is SGHVS and CDR2 FQNEAQ. The CDR3 extends over 16 amino acids. The V end lost 5 bases, the J end lost 1 base, and 14 bases lay between the germline ends. The DNA of the CDR3 is TGTGCCAGCAGCCCCCCCCCACAGGGGAACACCGGGGAGCTGTTTTTT. It codes for CASSPPPQGNTGELFF.

The chain recombines TRBV9 with TRBJ1-1; tentative D call: TRBD1 (6 bases). Germline V gene lookup returns CDR1 SGDLS and CDR2 YYNGEE. Between the trimmed V and J ends, which lost 7 bases and 7 bases, there was a span of 17 bases. The CDR3 length is 13 residues. The CDR3 sequence: CASGTPIQNEAFF. CDR3 in DNA: TGTGCCAGCGGGACACCTATACAGAATGAAGCTTTCTTT.

The chain has TRBV7-9 and TRBJ1-4; weak D call: TRBD1 (5 bases). CDR1 and CDR2 (germline): SEHNR, FQNEAQ (reference sequence). Trimming pared 5 bases from V and 5 bases from J, leaving 12 bases between. The CDR3 is made up of 14 amino acids. CDR3 sequence reads: CASSAGTPNEKLFF. The CDR3 nucleotides read TGTGCCAGCAGCGCAGGGACGCCGAATGAAAAACTGTTTTTT.

The CDR3 region is CSASIGGYNEQFF. The CDR3 nucleotides read TGCAGTGCTAGTATTGGGGGGTACAATGAGCAGTTCTTC. The gene calls are TRBV20-1 and TRBJ2-1; D is possibly TRBD2 (6 bases). The CDR3 contains 13 residues. Trimming took 3 bases from V and 4 from J, leaving 10 bases between them. The V gene's germline CDR1 is DFQATT and CDR2 SNEGSKA (reference sequence).

The chain recombines TRBV6-2 or TRBV6-3 with TRBJ2-1; no reliable D call. The CDR3 runs 12 residues. The germline V and J ends were trimmed by 5 bases and 10 bases, with 12 bases remaining between them. Looked up from germline, CDR1 is MNHEY and CDR2 is SVGEGT. CDR3 bases: TGTGCCAGCAGTCACGACCCCAGGGAGCAGTTCTTC. Translated: CASSHDPREQFF.

This clone was detected only once. The genes are TRBV19 and TRBJ1-2, with TRBD1 as a possible D gene (5 bases). The CDR3 totals 13 residues. Trimming shortened V by 6 bases and J by 3 bases, and 11 bases separated the two germline ends. Germline V CDR1 and CDR2: LNHDA, SQIVND (reference sequence). CDR3 sequence: CASRPRAHYGYTF. The DNA of the CDR3 is TGTGCCAGTAGACCCAGGGCCCACTATGGCTACACCTTC.

This clone appeared once. The J gene is TRBJ1-3, the V gene TRBV28; D not certain. Germline values: CDR1 MDHEN, CDR2 SYDVKM. Trimming pared 3 bases from V and 0 bases from J, leaving 15 bases between. The CDR3 is 17 residues long. CDR3 loop: CASSLATFLSSGNTIYF. The CDR3 DNA reads TGTGCCAGCAGTTTGGCTACGTTTCTAAGCTCTGGAAACACCATATATTTT. The variable domain in full, completed from reference TRBV28 and TRBJ1-3, reads DVKVTQSSRYLVKRTGEKVFLECVQDMDHENMFWYRQDPGLGLRLIYFSYDVKMKEKGDIPEGYSVSREKKERFSLILESASTNQTSMYLCASSLATFLSSGNTIYFGEGSWLTVV.

As for this clone: At one end, the junction sequence differs from germline, possibly due to a read error. The chain joins TRBV25-1 to TRBJ2-2, with a tentative D call TRBD2 (5 bases). There are 17 residues in the CDR3. Germline lookup yields CDR1 MGHDK and CDR2 SYGVNS. CDR3 coding DNA: TGTGCCAGCAGTGAATATCGGGGTTTGCGGAACCCCGGGGAGCTGTTTTTT. Its translation: CASSEYRGLRNPGELFF.

The count of this clone is one. The CDR3 here is CASSYSSGLGQPQHF. The CDR3 bases are TGTGCCAGCAGTTACTCGTCCGGGTTGGGGCAGCCCCAGCATTTT. The chain employs TRBV6-6 and TRBJ1-5; no definite D call. V was clipped by 0 bases and J by 7 bases, with 13 bases between them. CDR1 and CDR2 from the germline V gene are MNHNY and SVGAGI (reference sequence). This CDR3 is built from 15 residues.

The chain uses TRBV6-5 and TRBJ1-1, with 7 bases matching TRBD1. The CDR3 has 11 amino acids. Per the germline V gene, CDR1 is MNHEY and CDR2 is SVGAGI. Germline trimming cut 10 bases from V and 6 bases from J; bases unmatched to any gene: 5. The CDR3, as DNA: TGTGCCACCACAGGGGAGTCTGAAGCTTTCTTT. This sequence encodes CATTGESEAFF.

The chain carries TRBV10-3 and TRBJ2-3; TRBD2 matches at 11 bases. The CDR3 has 15 amino acids. Germline values: CDR1 ENHRY, CDR2 SYGVKD. With V trimmed by 6 bases and J by 5 bases, 7 bases remained unmatched. The CDR3 DNA is TGTGCCATCAGCCCGACTAGCGGGGAGGGAGATACGCAGTATTTT. It codes for CAISPTSGEGDTQYF.

In nucleotides, the CDR3 is TGTGCCAGCAGCCAATCCCTAGCGGGAGGGTACAATGAGCAGTTCTTC. Its protein product is CASSQSLAGGYNEQFF. The chain links TRBV9 to TRBJ2-1, with TRBD2 identical over 12 bases. This CDR3 region has 16 residues. Germline assignment: CDR1 SGDLS and CDR2 YYNGEE. Trimming removed 4 bases from V and 4 bases from J; junction bases left unmatched: 6. Variable domain in full (rest from reference TRBV9 and TRBJ2-1): DSGVTQTPKHLITATGQRVTLRCSPRSGDLSVYWYQQSLDQGLQFLIQYYNGEERAKGNILERFSAQQFPDLHSELNLSSLELGDSALYFCASSQSLAGGYNEQFFGPGTRLTVL.